These 24 T cell receptor beta chains were sequenced from one sample in a study of T cell changes during pregnancy in multiple sclerosis. Libraries were prepared by immunoSEQ multiplex PCR; TCRdb keeps only in-frame clonotypes and omits some of them. The table includes 20,000 to 25,000 clones, about 89% detected once. The sequenced sample was CD8+ T cells from peripheral blood mononuclear cells, obtained in the first trimester of pregnancy. The receptors originated from a female donor in good health, enrolled as a control in a pregnancy study.

This chain uses TRBV5-1 with TRBJ2-3, with 7 bases aligning to TRBD2. Unmatched junction bases numbered 3, after V lost 4 bases and J lost 1 base. The CDR3 loop spans 14 amino acids. Germline assignment: CDR1 SGHRS and CDR2 YFSETQ. CDR3 residues: CASSGAGGTDTQYF. In DNA, the CDR3 is TGCGCCAGCAGCGGGGCGGGGGGCACAGATACGCAGTATTTT. Supplemented by reference TRBV5-1 and TRBJ2-3, the full variable domain reads KAGVTQTPRYLIKTRGQQVTLSCSPISGHRSVSWYQQTPGQGLQFLFEYFSETQRNKGNFPGRFSGRQFSNSRSEMNVSTLELGDSALYLCASSGAGGTDTQYFGPGTRLTVL.

The V call is TRBV13, the J call TRBJ1-1, with D tentatively TRBD1 (6 bases). The CDR3 consists of 15 residues. V was shortened by 5 bases and J by 3 bases, with 16 bases between the two germline ends. Germline loops: CDR1 PRHDT, CDR2 FYEKMQ (reference sequence). As DNA, the CDR3 is TGTGCCAGCAGCCTCCAACAGGGTAGGGACACTGAAGCTTTCTTT. Translating gives CASSLQQGRDTEAFF.

The rearrangement links TRBV19 to TRBJ2-1, with 7 bases matching TRBD2. CDR1 and CDR2 (germline): LNHDA, SQIVND (reference sequence). This CDR3 contains 14 residues. After removal of 6 bases from V and 3 bases from J, the junction contained 5 bases not matched to a gene. The CDR3 DNA follows: TGTGCCAGTAGGGGCCGGGACTACTACAATGAGCAGTTCTTC. Amino acids: CASRGRDYYNEQFF. The entire variable domain, with the rest obtained from reference TRBV19 and TRBJ2-1, is as follows: DGGITQSPKYLFRKEGQNVTLSCEQNLNHDAMYWYRQDPGQGLRLIYYSQIVNDFQKGDIAEGYSVSREKKESFPLTVTSAQKNPTAFYLCASRGRDYYNEQFFGPGTRLTVL.

The chain has TRBV5-4 and TRBJ2-3; 10 bases are shared with TRBD1. The trim removed 4 bases at V and 1 base at J, leaving 3 bases unmatched. Germline CDR1 and CDR2: SGHNT and YYREEE (reference sequence). This CDR3 has 15 amino acids. The CDR3 nucleotides are TGTGCCAGCAGCCCCGGGACAGGGGGCACAGATACGCAGTATTTT. Amino acid sequence: CASSPGTGGTDTQYF.

This clone was recorded once. The chain uses TRBV7-2 and TRBJ2-7; a weak D match, TRBD2 (6 bases). The CDR3 loop spans 14 amino acids. With 1 base removed from V and 4 bases from J, the gap between germline ends came to 11 bases. CDR1 and CDR2 (germline): SGHTA, FQGNSA. DNA for the CDR3: TGTGCCAGCAGCTTAGAGCCGGGGGTATACGAGCAGTACTTC. Encoded protein: CASSLEPGVYEQYF.

This chain joins TRBV6-1 and TRBJ1-4; unclear D gene. The germline gives CDR1 MNHNS, CDR2 SASEGT. This CDR3 has 14 amino acids. Between the trimmed V and J ends, which lost 4 bases and 7 bases, there was a span of 13 bases. As DNA, the CDR3 is TGTGCCAGCAGTGGGCCATCCCAAGTTGAAAAACTGTTTTTT. As protein: CASSGPSQVEKLFF.

The chain combines TRBV28 with TRBJ2-7; possible D gene TRBD2, 5 bases. Germline CDR1 MDHEN, CDR2 SYDVKM. The CDR3 spans 14 residues. V lost 1 base, J lost 4 bases, and 11 bases lay in between. CDR3 sequence (DNA): TGTGCCAGCAGTTTATTGGTCGGGGAATACGAGCAGTACTTC. Encoded protein: CASSLLVGEYEQYF.

This chain connects TRBV19 to TRBJ2-7, with 8 bases lining up with TRBD1. This CDR3 region has 14 residues. Germline V gene sequence: CDR1 LNHDA, CDR2 SQIVND (reference sequence). Trimming cost V 5 bases and J 3 bases; bases outside gene matches: 6. CDR3 in DNA: TGTGCCAGTAGTGCCGGACAGGGTATCTACGAGCAGTACTTC. Protein sequence: CASSAGQGIYEQYF.

The chain links TRBV27 to TRBJ2-7; possible D gene TRBD2, 6 bases. The V end lost 7 bases, the J end lost 9 bases, and 13 bases lay between the germline ends. This CDR3 has 11 residues. Germline CDR1 and CDR2: MNHEY and SMNVEV (reference sequence). In DNA form, the CDR3 reads TGTGCCAGCACAATCGGAGGGCGGCAGTACTTC. Amino acids: CASTIGGRQYF.

CDR3 sequence: CASSITGVHTEAFF. For the CDR3, the DNA is TGTGCCAGTAGTATAACAGGGGTGCACACTGAAGCTTTCTTT. The chain has TRBV19 and TRBJ1-1; 7 bases are a match to TRBD1. CDR1 and CDR2 (germline): LNHDA, SQIVND (reference sequence). The CDR3 has 14 residues. V dropped 2 bases and J dropped 3; count of bases not matched to a gene: 3.

In this sample, this clone turned up once. The chain links TRBV19 to TRBJ2-7; 10 positions agree with TRBD2. V lost 3 bases to trimming and J lost 1 base; unmatched junction nucleotides: 3. Germline V lookup: CDR1 LNHDA, CDR2 SQIVND (reference sequence). The CDR3 runs 15 residues. This CDR3 is CASSMSGRGSYEQYF. In nucleotides, the CDR3 is TGTGCCAGTAGTATGAGCGGGAGGGGGTCCTACGAGCAGTACTTC.

This chain uses TRBV7-9 with TRBJ2-1; TRBD2 matches at 10 bases. The CDR3 consists of 17 residues. V was clipped by 1 base and J by 8 bases; unmatched bases: 11. Germline assignment: CDR1 SEHNR and CDR2 FQNEAQ (reference sequence). CDR3 sequence reads: CASSLGWGASGSDEQFF. For the CDR3, the DNA is TGTGCCAGCAGCTTAGGGTGGGGGGCTAGCGGGAGCGATGAGCAGTTCTTC.

V gene TRBV19 combines with J gene TRBJ1-3; unclear D gene. Germline CDR1 and CDR2: LNHDA and SQIVND (reference sequence). There are 15 residues in the CDR3. Trimming removed 5 bases at V and 1 base at J, with 12 bases between. The CDR3 DNA reads as TGTGCCAGTAGTTCCGGGGAGAATTCTGGAAACACCATATATTTT. Amino acid sequence: CASSSGENSGNTIYF. The full variable domain, rest sourced from reference TRBV19 and TRBJ1-3, is DGGITQSPKYLFRKEGQNVTLSCEQNLNHDAMYWYRQDPGQGLRLIYYSQIVNDFQKGDIAEGYSVSREKKESFPLTVTSAQKNPTAFYLCASSSGENSGNTIYFGEGSWLTVV.

The table lists this clone with a few counts. The CDR3 region has the DNA TGTGCCAGCAGCGTAGCCTCTAGCGAGTACAATGAGCAGTTCTTC. Protein product: CASSVASSEYNEQFF. The V call is TRBV9, the J call TRBJ2-1, with D possibly TRBD2 on 6 matching bases. Trimming removed 0 bases at V and 4 bases at J, with 11 bases between. Looked up from germline, CDR1 is SGDLS and CDR2 is YYNGEE. The CDR3 consists of 15 residues.

This chain joins TRBV9 and TRBJ2-7, with 7 bases that match TRBD1. V lost 2 bases, J lost 6 bases, and 8 bases stayed unmatched. There are 14 residues in the CDR3. Germline loops: CDR1 SGDLS, CDR2 YYNGEE. In DNA form, the CDR3 reads TGTGCCAGCAGCGTCCACCCAGGGGGTCCCGAGCAGTACTTC. It translates to CASSVHPGGPEQYF.

V usage is TRBV27 and J usage is TRBJ1-5, with 8 bases aligning to TRBD1. The CDR3 extends over 15 amino acids. Per the germline V gene, CDR1 is MNHEY and CDR2 is SMNVEV (reference sequence). The ends lost 6 bases at V and 2 bases at J; junction bases unmatched: 6. The CDR3 protein is CASRTGESGNQPQHF. DNA of the CDR3: TGTGCCAGCAGGACAGGGGAATCAGGCAATCAGCCCCAGCATTTT.

This clone was detected a few times. The V and J genes are TRBV9 and TRBJ1-2, with D possibly being TRBD1 (5 bases). Germline-derived CDR1 and CDR2 are SGDLS and YYNGEE. V gave up 0 bases and J gave up 4 bases, with 10 bases separating them. This CDR3 contains 14 residues. The CDR3 nucleotides are TGTGCCAGCAGCGTAGAGGGGTCTGCCTATGGCTACACCTTC. Amino acid sequence: CASSVEGSAYGYTF.

The rearrangement uses TRBV13 and TRBJ2-2, with 9 nucleotides matching TRBD2. With V trimmed by 0 bases and J by 6 bases, 11 bases remained unmatched. The CDR3 covers 18 residues. The germline CDR1 and CDR2 sequences are PRHDT and FYEKMQ (reference sequence). CDR3 amino acids: CASSLGPAGVAGAGELFF. Here the CDR3 DNA reads TGTGCCAGCAGCTTAGGCCCAGCGGGGGTAGCGGGAGCCGGGGAGCTGTTTTTT.

V and J are TRBV4-3 and TRBJ2-7; no definite D call. CDR1 and CDR2 from the germline V gene are LGHNA and YSLEER. V gave up 0 bases and J gave up 3 bases, with 21 bases separating them. This CDR3 spans 18 amino acids. Written as DNA, the CDR3 is TGCGCCAGCAGCCAAGATCGGGTTAGGTATCGAGCAAACTACGAGCAGTACTTC. It yields the protein CASSQDRVRYRANYEQYF.

This clone has only one observation. The CDR3 reads CASSQDLGGIAGELFF. The CDR3 DNA is TGTGCCAGCAGCCAAGATTTAGGGGGAATCGCCGGGGAGCTGTTTTTT. The rearrangement uses TRBV4-2 and TRBJ2-2, with a tentative D call TRBD1 (6 bases). Germline V CDR1 and CDR2: LGHNA, YNFKEQ. V lost 0 bases and J lost 6, with 14 bases in between. CDR3 size: 16 residues.

This chain joins TRBV5-8 and TRBJ1-1; a weak D match, TRBD1 (5 bases). The CDR3 has 15 residues. Germline loops: CDR1 SGHTS, CDR2 YDEGEE. V dropped 2 bases and J dropped 5 bases, with 16 bases sitting between them. The CDR3 protein is CASSLGGTLWTEAFF. CDR3 nucleotide sequence: TGTGCCAGCAGCTTAGGCGGGACTCTTTGGACTGAAGCTTTCTTT.

The chain couples TRBV27 to TRBJ1-4; D may be TRBD1 (6 bases). This CDR3 spans 17 amino acids. Germline loops: CDR1 MNHEY, CDR2 SMNVEV (reference sequence). V was trimmed by 8 bases and J by 0 bases, leaving 19 bases between them. The chain's CDR3 is CASRSAVRGPTNEKLFF. In nucleotides, the CDR3 is TGTGCCAGCCGCTCGGCAGTCAGGGGCCCAACTAATGAAAAACTGTTTTTT.

The chain uses TRBV27 and TRBJ2-1; TRBD2 matches at 8 bases. This CDR3 spans 15 amino acids. CDR1 and CDR2 from the germline V gene are MNHEY and SMNVEV (reference sequence). J gave up 7 bases and V 6 bases, and 11 bases lay outside the gene matches. The CDR3 sequence is CASSWGGRPLNEQFF. In DNA form, the CDR3 reads TGTGCCAGCAGCTGGGGCGGGAGGCCATTGAATGAGCAGTTCTTC.

This clone has just a few counts. V is TRBV4-1 and J is TRBJ1-1; D is unresolved. Germline assignment: CDR1 MGHRA and CDR2 YSYEKL. Trimming left V 0 bases short and J 1 base short, with 6 bases between. The CDR3 runs to 14 residues. CDR3 coding DNA: TGCGCCAGCAGCCAAGATTCAGAGAACACTGAAGCTTTCTTT. This encodes CASSQDSENTEAFF.